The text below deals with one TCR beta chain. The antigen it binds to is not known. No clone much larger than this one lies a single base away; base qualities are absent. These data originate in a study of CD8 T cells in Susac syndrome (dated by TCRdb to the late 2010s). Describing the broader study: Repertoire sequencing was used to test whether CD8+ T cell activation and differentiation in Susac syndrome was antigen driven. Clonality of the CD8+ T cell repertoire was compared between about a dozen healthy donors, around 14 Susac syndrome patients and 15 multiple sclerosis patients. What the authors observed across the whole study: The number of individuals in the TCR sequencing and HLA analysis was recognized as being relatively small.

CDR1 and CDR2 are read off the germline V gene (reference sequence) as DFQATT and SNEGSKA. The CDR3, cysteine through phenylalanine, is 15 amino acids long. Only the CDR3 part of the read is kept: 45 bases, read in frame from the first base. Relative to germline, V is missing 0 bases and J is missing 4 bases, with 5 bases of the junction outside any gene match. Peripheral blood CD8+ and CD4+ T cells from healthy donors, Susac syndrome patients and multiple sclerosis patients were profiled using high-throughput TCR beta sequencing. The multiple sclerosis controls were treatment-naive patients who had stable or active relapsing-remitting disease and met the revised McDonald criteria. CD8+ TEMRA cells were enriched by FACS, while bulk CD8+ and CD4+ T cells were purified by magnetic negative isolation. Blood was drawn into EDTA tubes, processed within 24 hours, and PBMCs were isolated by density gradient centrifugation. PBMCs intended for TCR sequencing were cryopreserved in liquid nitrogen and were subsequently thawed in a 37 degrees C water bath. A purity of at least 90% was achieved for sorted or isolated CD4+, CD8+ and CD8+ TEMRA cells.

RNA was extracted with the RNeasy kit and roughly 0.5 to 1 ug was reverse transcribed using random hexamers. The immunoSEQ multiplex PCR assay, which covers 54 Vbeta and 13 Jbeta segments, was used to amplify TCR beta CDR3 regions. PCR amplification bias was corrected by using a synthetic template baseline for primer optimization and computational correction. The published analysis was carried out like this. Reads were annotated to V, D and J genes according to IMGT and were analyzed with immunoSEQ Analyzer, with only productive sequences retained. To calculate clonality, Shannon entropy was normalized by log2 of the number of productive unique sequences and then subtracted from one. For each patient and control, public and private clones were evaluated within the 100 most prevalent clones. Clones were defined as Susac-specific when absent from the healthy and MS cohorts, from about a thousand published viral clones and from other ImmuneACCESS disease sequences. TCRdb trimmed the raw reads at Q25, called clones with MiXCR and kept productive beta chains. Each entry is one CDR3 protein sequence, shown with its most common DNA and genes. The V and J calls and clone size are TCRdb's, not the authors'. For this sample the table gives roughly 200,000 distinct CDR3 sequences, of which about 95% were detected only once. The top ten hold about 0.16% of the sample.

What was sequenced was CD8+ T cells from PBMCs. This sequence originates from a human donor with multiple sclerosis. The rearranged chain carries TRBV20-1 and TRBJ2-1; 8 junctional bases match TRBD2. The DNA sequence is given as TGCAGTGCTAGAGATCTGGCGGGGGGATACAATGAGCAGTTCTTC. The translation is CSARDLAGGYNEQFF.